This paragraph covers one TCR beta chain sequence. The CDR3 is 14 residues long. Germline V lookup: CDR1 MNHEY, CDR2 SVGAGI. The V end was cut by 7 bases, the J end by 1 base, with 12 bases between. The record originates from a study of blood T cell repertoires in COVID-19. The data were produced by immunoSEQ multiplex PCR, yet TCRdb's version contains in-frame clones alone and is incomplete. The repertoire holds approximately 280,000 clones, with 80% to 90% as singletons. The clonotype was recovered from a woman in her 70s with acute or convalescent COVID-19. V is TRBV6-5 and J is TRBJ2-3, with D possibly being TRBD1 (5 bases). Sequencing was done on a sample of peripheral blood. The CDR3 sequence: CASNTGLGTDTQYF. DNA for the CDR3: TGTGCCAGCAACACAGGATTGGGCACAGATACGCAGTATTTT.